This T cell receptor beta chain was recovered during a study of CD8+ T cells in alopecia areata. Study background: Treated patients were dosed with oral tofacitinib, taking 5 to 10 mg twice daily.

Deletions cut 2 bases from V and 4 bases from J, with 6 bases between. CDR1 is SGHTA, CDR2 FQGNSA, per germline. The CDR3 loop spans 13 amino acids. TCR sequencing used cDNA made by reverse transcription of extracted RNA. Clones were read by immunoSEQ multiplex PCR, and TCRdb kept only the in-frame ones, dropping some. The data show some 170,000 clones, 63% seen once. The starting material was CD4+ T cells sorted from blood, obtained at week 0. The chain combines TRBV7-2 with TRBJ2-1; D gene uncertain. The sequence derives from a human donor with alopecia areata. The CDR3 DNA follows: TGTGCCAGCAGCTTAAAGAATTACAATGAGCAGTTCTTC. It codes for CASSLKNYNEQFF.